Following are 23 T cell receptor beta chains from one sample sequenced in a study of cytomegalovirus exposure and HLA in healthy donors (dated by TCRdb to between 2016 and 2019). The library was made by the immunoSEQ multiplex PCR assay. TCRdb carries this immuneACCESS record with in-frame sequences only. Its versions omit some clonotypes, under half of them owing to an unresolved V gene in the studies checked, with the rest unexplained. The sample includes under 250,000 clones, with 83% observed a single time. The ten largest account for roughly 5.7% of the sample. The sample comprised PBMCs. The receptors derive from a woman under 30 in good health and CMV-seronegative.

The chain uses TRBV25-1 and TRBJ1-1, with unresolved D. Germline CDR1 and CDR2: MGHDK and SYGVNS. This CDR3 is 11 amino acids long. V lost 10 bases, J lost 4 bases, and 10 bases lay in between. For the CDR3, the DNA is TGTGCCACCGGACGAGGCACTGAAGCTTTCTTT. It codes for CATGRGTEAFF.

The CDR3 region has the DNA TGTGCCAGCAGTTCTCAGACTAGCGGGAGAAGTGGCGAGCAGTACTTC. Translation: CASSSQTSGRSGEQYF. V usage is TRBV6-6 and J usage is TRBJ2-7; TRBD2 aligns across 12 bases. Germline CDR1 reads MNHNY; CDR2 reads SVGAGI (reference sequence). The trim removed 4 bases at V and 6 bases at J, leaving 10 bases unmatched. The CDR3 contains 16 residues.

The genes are TRBV2 and TRBJ2-3; 8 bases fit TRBD1. Germline loops: CDR1 SNHLY, CDR2 FYNNEI. This CDR3 spans 12 amino acids. V lost 6 bases, J lost 12 bases, and 8 bases stayed unmatched. CDR3 sequence (DNA): TGTGCCAGCAGCGGGGACAGGCAAGGACAGTATTTT. Translated: CASSGDRQGQYF.

The rearrangement uses TRBV7-3 and TRBJ2-2; perhaps TRBD2 as D (5 bases). V lost 1 base and J lost 4, with 10 bases in between. Germline V gene data show CDR1 as SGHTA and CDR2 as FQGTGA. The CDR3 is 15 residues long. CDR3 amino acids: CASSLRAGFTGELFF. For the CDR3, the DNA is TGTGCCAGCAGCTTAAGGGCGGGCTTCACCGGGGAGCTGTTTTTT.

The chain carries TRBV28 and TRBJ1-2; possible D gene TRBD1, 5 bases. Germline CDR1 is MDHEN and CDR2 is SYDVKM. Trimming pared 1 base from V and 4 bases from J, leaving 10 bases between. The CDR3 is 14 residues long. The CDR3 nucleotides are TGTGCCAGCAGTTTATTAGGGGCTCGCTATGGCTACACCTTC. Its protein product is CASSLLGARYGYTF.

The gene calls are TRBV7-2 and TRBJ2-5, with TRBD1 matching over 7 bases. The junction had 3 bases not matched to a gene; V was cut back by 3 bases and J by 2 bases. CDR3 size: 14 residues. Germline V gene data show CDR1 as SGHTA and CDR2 as FQGNSA. The CDR3 nucleotides read TGTGCCAGCAGCTTTAAGACAGGGCAAGAGACCCAGTACTTC. Protein: CASSFKTGQETQYF.

The rearrangement joins TRBV5-1 to TRBJ2-3, with D unclear. Trimming shortened V by 4 bases and J by 6 bases, and 9 bases separated the two germline ends. CDR1 and CDR2 from the germline V gene are SGHRS and YFSETQ. There are 12 residues in the CDR3. CDR3 in DNA: TGCGCCAGCAGCCCGACCGGGGATACGCAGTATTTT. The encoded protein is CASSPTGDTQYF.

Here the CDR3 DNA reads TGTGCCAGCAGTTTCGGACAGTCCTACACTGAAGCTTTCTTT. Encoded protein: CASSFGQSYTEAFF. The V call is TRBV27, the J call TRBJ1-1; a weak D match, TRBD1 (6 bases). Trimming left V 3 bases short and J 3 bases short, with 11 bases between. Germline lookup yields CDR1 MNHEY and CDR2 SMNVEV (reference sequence). This CDR3 comprises 14 residues.

The V call is TRBV6-8, the J call TRBJ2-7; TRBD2 matches 10 bases. V lost 6 bases and J lost 2; bases outside the gene matches: 19. The germline V gene encodes CDR1 MNHGY and CDR2 SAAAGT. The CDR3 covers 19 residues. The DNA of the CDR3 is TGTGCCAGCAGAGGACCGGGACTAGCGAGGCAGGGCCTTACCTACGAGCAGTACTTC. Translated, it gives CASRGPGLARQGLTYEQYF.

The V call is TRBV29-1, the J call TRBJ2-3; weak D call: TRBD1 (5 bases). V shed 8 bases and J shed 0 bases, with 12 bases lying between them. Germline V gene lookup returns CDR1 SQVTM and CDR2 ANQGSEA. The CDR3 sequence is 13 residues long. In DNA, the CDR3 is TGCAGCATTACAGGTTTCAGCACAGATACGCAGTATTTT. Amino acids: CSITGFSTDTQYF.

This clone was found many times. V is TRBV5-4 and J is TRBJ2-5; D remains unclear. Germline V lookup: CDR1 SGHNT, CDR2 YYREEE (reference sequence). V was cut by 4 bases and J by 4 bases, with 11 bases left in between. There are 13 residues in the CDR3. CDR3 DNA sequence: TGTGCCAGCAGCCAACTGGGTGGAGAGACCCAGTACTTC. Translation gives CASSQLGGETQYF.

This rearrangement joins TRBV12-5 to TRBJ1-5; TRBD1 matches at 10 bases. The germline V gene has CDR1 LGHNT and CDR2 FRNRAP. V gave up 6 bases and J gave up 1 base; unmatched junction bases: 3. The CDR3 has 15 amino acids. CDR3 region: CASGSGQGSNQPQHF. CDR3 DNA sequence: TGTGCTAGTGGATCGGGACAGGGGAGCAATCAGCCCCAGCATTTT.

This chain links TRBV5-1 with TRBJ2-7, with 11 positions matching TRBD1. CDR3 length: 15 residues. J gave up 5 bases and V 4 bases, and 8 bases lay outside the gene matches. The germline V gene encodes CDR1 SGHRS and CDR2 YFSETQ. The CDR3 reads CASSLRDRGTDEQYF. CDR3 DNA: TGCGCCAGCAGCCTGCGGGACAGGGGGACCGACGAGCAGTACTTC.

This clone turned up a few times. This CDR3 reads CASRGSWSMDEQYF. In nucleotides, the CDR3 is TGCGCCAGCAGAGGGTCCTGGTCGATGGACGAGCAGTACTTC. The chain is built from TRBV10-2 and TRBJ2-7; D call uncertain. Trimming removed 6 bases at V and 5 bases at J, with 17 bases between. This CDR3 contains 14 residues. The germline V gene has CDR1 WSHSY and CDR2 SAAADI.

V usage is TRBV5-1 and J usage is TRBJ2-7; perhaps D is TRBD1 or TRBD2 (6 bases each). The CDR3 totals 14 residues. Trimming pared 1 base from V and 5 bases from J, leaving 13 bases between. CDR1 is SGHRS, CDR2 YFSETQ, per germline. CDR3: CASSLKGRGDEQYF. The CDR3 coding sequence is TGCGCCAGCAGCTTGAAAGGTAGGGGGGACGAGCAGTACTTC.

This clone was seen a handful of times. In nucleotides, the CDR3 is TGTGCCTGGAGTCTCGGCGGGAACACTGAAGCTTTCTTT. Protein: CAWSLGGNTEAFF. The chain uses TRBV30 and TRBJ1-1; no definite D call. Deletions cut 2 bases from V and 1 base from J, with 8 bases between. The CDR3 extends over 13 amino acids. Germline CDR1 reads GTSNPN; CDR2 reads SVGIG (reference sequence).

The CDR3 DNA reads TGTGCCAGCAGCCCTCAAGGCGGGGATCTCGAGCAGTTCTTC. It encodes CASSPQGGDLEQFF. This rearrangement joins TRBV7-3 to TRBJ2-1, with a weak D call TRBD2 (6 bases). The CDR3 contains 14 residues. V gave up 5 bases and J gave up 10 bases, with 18 bases separating them. The germline CDR1 and CDR2 sequences are SGHTA and FQGTGA.

V and J are TRBV9 and TRBJ1-2; 7 nucleotides align to TRBD1. There are 16 residues in the CDR3. CDR1 is SGDLS, CDR2 YYNGEE, per germline. After removal of 3 bases from V and 3 bases from J, the junction contained 11 bases not matched to a gene. CDR3 region: CASSARVSGTDYGYTF. The CDR3 DNA reads TGTGCCAGCAGCGCGCGGGTCTCCGGGACAGACTATGGCTACACCTTC.

This clone has just a few counts. The chain links TRBV5-6 to TRBJ2-7; D uncertain. Trimming stripped 3 bases from V and 1 base from J, with 8 bases between. CDR3 length equals 13 residues. CDR1 SGHDT and CDR2 YYEEEE come from the germline V gene. In DNA, the CDR3 is TGTGCCAGCAGCTCGACAATTTCCTACGAGCAGTACTTC. Its translation is CASSSTISYEQYF.

This chain uses TRBV12-5 with TRBJ1-5; tentative D call: TRBD1 (6 bases). CDR1 is LGHNT and CDR2 is FRNRAP in the germline V gene. CDR3 length equals 12 residues. Trimming shortened V by 6 bases and J by 4 bases, and 7 bases separated the two germline ends. The CDR3 nucleotides read TGTGCTAGTGGGGGGGCGAATCAGCCCCAGCATTTT. Translation gives CASGGANQPQHF.

This chain uses TRBV19 with TRBJ2-6; D perhaps matches TRBD1 (6 bases). The CDR3 totals 14 residues. CDR1 LNHDA and CDR2 SQIVND come from the germline V gene (reference sequence). The ends were cut back, 6 bases at V and 2 bases at J, with 8 bases in the middle. CDR3 nucleotides: TGTGCCAGTAGACCAGGGGCTGGGGCCAACGTCCTGACTTTC. Amino acids: CASRPGAGANVLTF.

The chain has TRBV7-3 and TRBJ2-1; the match to TRBD2 covers 10 bases. The CDR3 runs to 20 residues. V trimming: 2 bases; J trimming: 3 bases; junction bases outside the gene matches: 16. Germline CDR1 and CDR2: SGHTA and FQGTGA. The CDR3 DNA is TGTGCCAGCAGCTTAGGCCTAAGCGGGGGGGCCTTCCCTTACTACAATGAGCAGTTCTTC. This codes for CASSLGLSGGAFPYYNEQFF.

This clone was observed a few times. The J gene is TRBJ2-1, the V gene TRBV7-8, with 9 positions matching TRBD2. Losses at the gene ends were 5 bases for V and 8 bases for J; bases not matched to a gene: 13. There are 16 residues in the CDR3. The germline CDR1 and CDR2 sequences are SGHVS and FQNEAQ. CDR3 sequence: CASSTLRGGGADEQFF. The CDR3 DNA is TGTGCCAGCAGCACGCTACGGGGCGGGGGGGCCGATGAGCAGTTCTTC.